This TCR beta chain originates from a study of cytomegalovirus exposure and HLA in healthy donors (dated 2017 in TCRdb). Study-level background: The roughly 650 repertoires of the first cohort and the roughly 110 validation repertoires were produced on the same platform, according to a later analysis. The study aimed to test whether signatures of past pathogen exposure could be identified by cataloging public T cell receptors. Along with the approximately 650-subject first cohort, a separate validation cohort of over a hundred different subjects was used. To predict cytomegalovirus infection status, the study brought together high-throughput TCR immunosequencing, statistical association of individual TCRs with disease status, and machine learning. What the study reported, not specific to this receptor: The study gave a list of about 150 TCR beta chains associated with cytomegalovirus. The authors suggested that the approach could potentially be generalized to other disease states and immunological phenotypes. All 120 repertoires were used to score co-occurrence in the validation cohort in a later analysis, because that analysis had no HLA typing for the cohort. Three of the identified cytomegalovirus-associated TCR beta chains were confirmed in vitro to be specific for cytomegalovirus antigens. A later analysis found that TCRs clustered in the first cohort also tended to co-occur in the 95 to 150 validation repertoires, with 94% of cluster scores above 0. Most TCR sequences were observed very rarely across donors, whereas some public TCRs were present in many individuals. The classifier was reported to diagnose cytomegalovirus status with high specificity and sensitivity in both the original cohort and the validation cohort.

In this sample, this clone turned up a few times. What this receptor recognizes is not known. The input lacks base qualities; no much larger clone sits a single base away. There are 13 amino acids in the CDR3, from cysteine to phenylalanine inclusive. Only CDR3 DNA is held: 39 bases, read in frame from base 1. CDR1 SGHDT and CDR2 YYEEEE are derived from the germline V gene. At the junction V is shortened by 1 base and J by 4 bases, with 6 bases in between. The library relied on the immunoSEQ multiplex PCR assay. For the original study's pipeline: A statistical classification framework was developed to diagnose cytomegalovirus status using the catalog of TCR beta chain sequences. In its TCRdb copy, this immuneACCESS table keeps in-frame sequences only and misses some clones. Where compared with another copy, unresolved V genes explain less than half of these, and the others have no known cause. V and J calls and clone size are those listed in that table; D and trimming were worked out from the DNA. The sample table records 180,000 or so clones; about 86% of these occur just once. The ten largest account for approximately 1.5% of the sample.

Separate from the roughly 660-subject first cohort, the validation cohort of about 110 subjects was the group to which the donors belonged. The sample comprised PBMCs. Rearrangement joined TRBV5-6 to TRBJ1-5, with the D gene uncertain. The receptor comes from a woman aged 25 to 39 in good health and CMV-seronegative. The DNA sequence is TGTGCCAGCAGCTTGCAGGTGAATCAGCCCCAGCATTTT. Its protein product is CASSLQVNQPQHF.